A single sample gave rise to the 31 T cell receptor beta chains below, sequenced in a study of T cell responses to AZD1222 COVID-19 vaccine. The assay was immunoSEQ multiplex PCR, and TCRdb's table has in-frame clones only and misses some. This sample has some 120,000 clones, with roughly nine tenths found just once. Sequenced material: peripheral blood, taken 28 days after the second AZD1222 dose. The receptors come from an adult who received the AZD1222 COVID-19 vaccine.

The gene calls are TRBV29-1 and TRBJ1-2, with D perhaps TRBD1 (5 bases). CDR3 length: 11 residues. The V end lost 7 bases, the J end lost 9 bases, and 15 bases lay between the germline ends. CDR1 is SQVTM and CDR2 is ANQGSEA in the germline V gene. For the CDR3, the DNA is TGCAGCGCCGGAGTGGGGGGAAGCTACACCTTC. Translation: CSAGVGGSYTF.

The chain employs TRBV19 and TRBJ2-5; TRBD1 is a possible D gene (6 bases). Germline CDR1 reads LNHDA; CDR2 reads SQIVND (reference sequence). The germline V and J ends were trimmed by 11 bases and 1 base, with 14 bases remaining between them. CDR3 length: 13 amino acids. CDR3 protein: CAARGRGQETQYF. The DNA for the CDR3 is TGTGCCGCCAGGGGCCGGGGCCAAGAGACCCAGTACTTC.

This clone was counted once. The chain joins TRBV6-5 to TRBJ1-6; D unclear. Germline CDR1 MNHEY, CDR2 SVGAGI. The CDR3 has 14 residues. Deletions cut 6 bases from V and 0 bases from J, with 6 bases between. The CDR3 DNA reads as TGTGCCAGCAGACTAAACTCCTATAATTCACCCCTCCACTTT. This translates into CASRLNSYNSPLHF.

The rearrangement links TRBV19 to TRBJ2-4; 11 nucleotides agree with TRBD1. V was pared by 7 bases and J by 0 bases, with 14 bases of the junction left unmatched. From germline, CDR1 is LNHDA and CDR2 SQIVND (reference sequence). The CDR3 contains 19 residues. CDR3 in amino acids: CASTVQGQGGKTAKNIQYF. As DNA, the CDR3 is TGTGCCAGTACCGTACAGGGACAGGGGGGGAAGACAGCCAAAAACATTCAGTACTTC.

The CDR3, as DNA: TGTGCCAGCAGTCCCCGCCAGGGGACAGGGGTTCGTGGCTACACCTTC. As protein: CASSPRQGTGVRGYTF. The rearrangement links TRBV27 to TRBJ1-2, with 10 bases identical to TRBD1. Germline-derived CDR1 and CDR2 are MNHEY and SMNVEV (reference sequence). J was trimmed by 7 bases and V by 5 bases; bases with no gene match: 13. This CDR3 is 16 amino acids long.

V gene TRBV7-8 combines with J gene TRBJ2-1; tentatively, D is TRBD2 (6 bases). From germline, CDR1 is SGHVS and CDR2 FQNEAQ. The CDR3 is 11 residues long. V dropped 5 bases and J dropped 7 bases, with 6 bases sitting between them. The CDR3 nucleotides are TGTGCCAGCAGCGCGGGGAATGAGCAGTTCTTC. This sequence encodes CASSAGNEQFF.

The V gene is TRBV13, the J gene TRBJ1-2; tentative D call: TRBD1 (6 bases). Germline loops: CDR1 PRHDT, CDR2 FYEKMQ (reference sequence). The CDR3 is 16 amino acids. Between the trimmed V and J ends, which lost 0 bases and 8 bases, there was a span of 19 bases. DNA for the CDR3: TGTGCCAGCAGCTTAGGCTCTCACAGGGATGGTAAGGGCTACACCTTC. Protein sequence: CASSLGSHRDGKGYTF.

The V gene is TRBV10-3, the J gene TRBJ2-3; D is uncertain. Germline CDR1 ENHRY, CDR2 SYGVKD. V was shortened by 10 bases and J by 4 bases, with 18 bases between the two germline ends. The CDR3 has 14 amino acids. The CDR3 loop reads CATWQGSTADTQYF. The CDR3 nucleotides are TGTGCCACTTGGCAAGGAAGCACAGCAGATACGCAGTATTTT.

The chain links TRBV29-1 to TRBJ1-1; D is ambiguous. The V end was cut by 1 base, the J end by 4 bases, with 13 bases between. CDR1 is SQVTM, CDR2 ANQGSEA, per germline. The CDR3 extends over 14 amino acids. The CDR3 here is CSVEAGIMGTEAFF. CDR3 nucleotide sequence: TGCAGCGTTGAAGCGGGCATTATGGGCACTGAAGCTTTCTTT.

The chain joins TRBV3-1 (or the pseudogene TRBV3-2) to TRBJ1-1; unclear D gene. Trimming removed 7 bases at V and 4 bases at J, with 16 bases between. This CDR3 comprises 14 residues. Germline V gene data show CDR1 as LGHDT and CDR2 as YNNKEL (reference sequence). This chain's CDR3 is CASTPTTGSTEAFF. The CDR3 region has the DNA TGTGCCAGCACGCCGACTACCGGGAGCACTGAAGCTTTCTTT.

This clone was recorded only once. This sequence joins TRBV3-1 (or the pseudogene TRBV3-2) and TRBJ2-1, with unresolved D. Germline CDR1 is LGHDT and CDR2 is YNNKEL (reference sequence). The CDR3 runs to 14 residues. V lost 4 bases, J lost 0 bases, and 7 bases lay in between. The CDR3 nucleotides read TGTGCCAGCAGCCCGATTAGCTCCTACAATGAGCAGTTCTTC. Amino acid sequence: CASSPISSYNEQFF.

The V call is TRBV19, the J call TRBJ2-7, with TRBD1 matching over 9 bases. The ends lost 2 bases at V and 6 bases at J; junction bases unmatched: 5. This CDR3 spans 14 amino acids. Germline values: CDR1 LNHDA, CDR2 SQIVND (reference sequence). The CDR3 nucleotides are TGTGCCAGTAGTATATGGACAGGGGTCGCCGAGCAGTACTTC. Protein sequence: CASSIWTGVAEQYF.

This clone showed up just a few times. The V call is TRBV7-3, the J call TRBJ2-2; D remains unclear. Germline loops: CDR1 SGHTA, CDR2 FQGTGA. V was cut by 5 bases and J by 3 bases, with 7 bases left in between. The CDR3 covers 13 residues. CDR3: CASSPKDTGELFF. For the CDR3, the DNA is TGTGCCAGCAGCCCGAAGGACACCGGGGAGCTGTTTTTT.

V and J are TRBV11-2 and TRBJ2-3, with TRBD2 identical over 10 bases. Trimming cost V 5 bases and J 1 base; bases outside gene matches: 12. The germline CDR1 and CDR2 sequences are SGHAT and FQNNGV. The CDR3 runs to 18 residues. This chain's CDR3 is CASSRLGAGGPGTDTQYF. CDR3 DNA: TGTGCCAGCAGCCGCCTGGGAGCGGGAGGGCCGGGCACAGATACGCAGTATTTT.

The chain combines TRBV27 with TRBJ2-4, with D unclear. Trimming took 3 bases from V and 6 from J, leaving 12 bases between them. The CDR3 is 14 amino acids. Germline values: CDR1 MNHEY, CDR2 SMNVEV (reference sequence). In DNA, the CDR3 is TGTGCCAGCAGTTTTAACCCCTTCGTAAACATTCAGTACTTC. Protein product: CASSFNPFVNIQYF.

The chain couples TRBV6-5 to TRBJ1-5, with unresolved D. Trimming left V 7 bases short and J 5 bases short, with 12 bases between. CDR1 is MNHEY and CDR2 is SVGAGI in the germline V gene. The CDR3 is made up of 13 amino acids. CDR3: CASTLDPDQPQHF. In DNA form, the CDR3 reads TGTGCCAGCACCCTGGACCCCGATCAGCCCCAGCATTTT.

The chain joins TRBV27 to TRBJ2-1, with 10 bases aligning to TRBD2. The V segment lost 3 bases and the J segment 0 bases; nucleotides outside the gene matches: 8. In germline, CDR1 is MNHEY, CDR2 SMNVEV (reference sequence). This CDR3 comprises 18 residues. CDR3 in amino acids: CASSFRLAGASSYNEQFF. The CDR3 DNA follows: TGTGCCAGCAGTTTTCGGCTAGCGGGGGCCAGCTCCTACAATGAGCAGTTCTTC.

This clone occurred a few times. This sequence joins TRBV7-2 and TRBJ2-1, with 13 bases fitting TRBD2. The CDR3 extends over 15 amino acids. CDR1 and CDR2 (germline): SGHTA, FQGNSA. With V trimmed by 5 bases and J by 4 bases, 2 bases remained unmatched. The CDR3 bases are TGTGCCAGCAGCGTGACTAGCGGGGGGTACAATGAGCAGTTCTTC. It is translated as CASSVTSGGYNEQFF.

V and J are TRBV19 and TRBJ1-6; D may be TRBD1 (5 bases). The CDR3 has 13 amino acids. CDR1 and CDR2 from the germline V gene are LNHDA and SQIVND (reference sequence). V lost 5 bases and J lost 10, with 12 bases in between. In DNA form, the CDR3 reads TGTGCCAGTAGTCGGGGGAACGGATCACCCCTCCACTTT. Its protein is CASSRGNGSPLHF.

The V gene is TRBV28, the J gene TRBJ1-4, with D possibly being TRBD1 (6 bases). The length of the CDR3 is 15 residues. V gave up 5 bases and J gave up 3 bases, with 13 bases separating them. The germline gives CDR1 MDHEN, CDR2 SYDVKM. CDR3 protein: CASSVPRGANEKLFF. The CDR3 DNA is TGTGCCAGCAGTGTTCCCAGGGGTGCTAATGAAAAACTGTTTTTT. The full variable domain, completed using reference TRBV28 and TRBJ1-4, is DVKVTQSSRYLVKRTGEKVFLECVQDMDHENMFWYRQDPGLGLRLIYFSYDVKMKEKGDIPEGYSVSREKKERFSLILESASTNQTSMYLCASSVPRGANEKLFFGSGTQLSVL.

The genes are TRBV6-5 and TRBJ2-3; D unresolved. This CDR3 has 14 residues. V was cut by 6 bases and J by 2 bases, with 12 bases left in between. Germline-derived CDR1 and CDR2 are MNHEY and SVGAGI. CDR3 sequence: CASSLGFDTDTQYF. DNA for the CDR3: TGTGCCAGCAGCCTGGGATTTGACACAGATACGCAGTATTTT.

V is TRBV6-5 and J is TRBJ1-6; 9 nucleotides agree with TRBD1. Unmatched junction bases numbered 10, after V lost 6 bases and J lost 10 bases. The CDR3 runs to 15 residues. CDR1 is MNHEY and CDR2 is SVGAGI in the germline V gene. In DNA form, the CDR3 reads TGTGCCAGCAGCCTAACGACAGGGGGAGTCTCACCCCTCCACTTT. Its protein is CASSLTTGGVSPLHF.

The chain has TRBV27 and TRBJ1-1, with D possibly being TRBD1 (6 bases). Trimming took 5 bases from V and 5 from J, leaving 18 bases between them. CDR3 length: 15 residues. CDR1 MNHEY and CDR2 SMNVEV come from the germline V gene (reference sequence). The CDR3: CASSPIPDRGTEAFF. The CDR3 nucleotides are TGTGCCAGCAGTCCGATTCCGGACAGAGGGACTGAAGCTTTCTTT.

This chain joins TRBV7-9 and TRBJ2-5; D possibly matches TRBD1 or TRBD2 (5 bases each). Trimming removed 3 bases at V and 2 bases at J, with 13 bases between. This CDR3 is 15 amino acids long. Germline CDR1 is SEHNR and CDR2 is FQNEAQ (reference sequence). The CDR3 DNA sequence: TGTGCCAGCAGCTTTGTCGGGACCTCTCAAGAGACCCAGTACTTC. This encodes CASSFVGTSQETQYF.

The rearrangement joins TRBV12-3 or TRBV12-4 to TRBJ2-1; no firm D call. This CDR3 region has 11 residues. V lost 2 bases and J 14 bases, leaving 10 bases between the germline ends. CDR3 nucleotide sequence: TGTGCCAGCAGTTTAACGGGTCGAAAGTTCTTC. Translated: CASSLTGRKFF.

This CDR3 is CASIPRTGRNYGYTF. In nucleotides, the CDR3 is TGTGCCAGTATCCCTCGGACAGGACGTAACTATGGCTACACCTTC. The chain combines TRBV19 with TRBJ1-2, with 7 bases aligning to TRBD1. CDR1 is LNHDA, CDR2 SQIVND, per germline (reference sequence). Trimming removed 7 bases from V and 1 base from J; junction bases left unmatched: 9. The CDR3 length is 15 residues.

The sample holds a few counts of this clone. The CDR3 nucleotides read TGTGCCATCAGTGAGCAGACAGGGTATTACGAGCAGTACTTC. It specifies CAISEQTGYYEQYF. This sequence joins TRBV10-3 and TRBJ2-7; 7 nucleotides line up with TRBD1. Germline CDR1 is ENHRY and CDR2 is SYGVKD. Trimming removed 2 bases from V and 4 bases from J; junction bases left unmatched: 5. The CDR3 covers 14 residues.

DNA of the CDR3: TGCGCCAGCAGCCAAACTAGCGGGGGGTCCTACGAGCAGTACTTC. Its protein is CASSQTSGGSYEQYF. The rearrangement links TRBV5-1 to TRBJ2-7; 12 bases are a match to TRBD2. Losses at the gene ends were 4 bases for V and 1 base for J; bases not matched to a gene: 3. CDR1 and CDR2 (germline): SGHRS, YFSETQ. The CDR3 loop spans 15 amino acids.

The genes are TRBV27 and TRBJ1-2; 7 bases agree with TRBD1. J gave up 5 bases and V 4 bases, and 13 bases lay outside the gene matches. The CDR3 consists of 16 residues. Germline CDR1 MNHEY, CDR2 SMNVEV (reference sequence). The CDR3, as DNA: TGTGCCAGCAGTTCCAGTGGGCAGGGGGGACAGTATGGCTACACCTTC. Its protein product is CASSSSGQGGQYGYTF.

This rearrangement joins TRBV9 to TRBJ1-1, with TRBD1 as a possible D gene (5 bases). CDR3 length: 15 amino acids. V gave up 0 bases and J gave up 3 bases, with 12 bases separating them. Germline V lookup: CDR1 SGDLS, CDR2 YYNGEE. CDR3 loop: CASSVESQGDTEAFF. The CDR3 nucleotides are TGTGCCAGCAGCGTAGAGTCCCAGGGAGACACTGAAGCTTTCTTT.

V gene TRBV5-1 combines with J gene TRBJ2-7; D not certain. This CDR3 comprises 16 residues. V was clipped by 4 bases and J by 5 bases, with 22 bases between them. Germline assignment: CDR1 SGHRS and CDR2 YFSETQ. The CDR3 loop reads CASSEKLDGSENEQYF. The CDR3 DNA reads TGCGCCAGCAGCGAGAAGTTGGACGGTTCGGAAAACGAGCAGTACTTC.